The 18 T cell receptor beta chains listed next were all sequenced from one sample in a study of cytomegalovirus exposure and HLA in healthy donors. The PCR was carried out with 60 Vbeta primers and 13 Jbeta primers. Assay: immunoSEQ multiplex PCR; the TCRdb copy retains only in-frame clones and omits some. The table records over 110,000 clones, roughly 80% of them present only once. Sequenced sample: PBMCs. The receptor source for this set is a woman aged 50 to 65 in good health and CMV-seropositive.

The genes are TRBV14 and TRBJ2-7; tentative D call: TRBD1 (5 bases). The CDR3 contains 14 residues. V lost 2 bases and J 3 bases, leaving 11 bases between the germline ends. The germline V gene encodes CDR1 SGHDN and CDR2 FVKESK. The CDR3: CASSQSTGHYEQYF. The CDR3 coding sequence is TGTGCCAGCAGCCAAAGTACAGGCCACTACGAGCAGTACTTC.

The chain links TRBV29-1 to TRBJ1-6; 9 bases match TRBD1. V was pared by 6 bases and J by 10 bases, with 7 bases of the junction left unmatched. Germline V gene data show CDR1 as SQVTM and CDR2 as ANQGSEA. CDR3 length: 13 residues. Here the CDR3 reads CSVQQGAGSPLHF. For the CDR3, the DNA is TGCAGCGTCCAACAGGGGGCAGGCTCACCCCTCCACTTT.

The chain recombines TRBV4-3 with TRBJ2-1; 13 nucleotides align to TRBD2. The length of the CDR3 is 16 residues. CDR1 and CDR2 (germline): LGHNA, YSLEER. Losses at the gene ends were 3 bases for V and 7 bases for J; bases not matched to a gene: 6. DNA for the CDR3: TGCGCCAGCAGCCACCAACTAGCGGGGGGGCGAAATGAGCAGTTCTTC. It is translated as CASSHQLAGGRNEQFF.

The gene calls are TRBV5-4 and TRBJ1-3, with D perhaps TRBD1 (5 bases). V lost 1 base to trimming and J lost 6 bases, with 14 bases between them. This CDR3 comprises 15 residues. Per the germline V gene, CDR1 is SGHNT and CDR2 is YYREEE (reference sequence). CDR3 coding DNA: TGTGCCAGCAGCTTGCAGGGTTACCTTGAAAACACCATATATTTT. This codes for CASSLQGYLENTIYF.

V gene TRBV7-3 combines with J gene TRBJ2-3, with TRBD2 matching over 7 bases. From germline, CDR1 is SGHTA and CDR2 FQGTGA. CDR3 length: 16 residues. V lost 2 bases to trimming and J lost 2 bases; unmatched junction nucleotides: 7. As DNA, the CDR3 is TGTGCCAGCAGCTTAGGGATAGCGGGCCCCACAGATACGCAGTATTTT. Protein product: CASSLGIAGPTDTQYF. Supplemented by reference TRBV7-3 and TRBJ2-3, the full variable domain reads GAGVSQTPSNKVTEKGKYVELRCDPISGHTALYWYRQSLGQGPEFLIYFQGTGAADDSGLPNDRFFAVRPEGSVSTLKIQRTERGDSAVYLCASSLGIAGPTDTQYFGPGTRLTVL.

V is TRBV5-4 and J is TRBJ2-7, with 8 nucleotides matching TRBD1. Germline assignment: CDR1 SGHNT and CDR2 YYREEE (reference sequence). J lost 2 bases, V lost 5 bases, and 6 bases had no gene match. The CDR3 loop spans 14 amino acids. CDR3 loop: CASSSTTGAYEQYF. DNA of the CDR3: TGTGCCAGCAGTTCTACGACAGGGGCCTACGAGCAGTACTTC.

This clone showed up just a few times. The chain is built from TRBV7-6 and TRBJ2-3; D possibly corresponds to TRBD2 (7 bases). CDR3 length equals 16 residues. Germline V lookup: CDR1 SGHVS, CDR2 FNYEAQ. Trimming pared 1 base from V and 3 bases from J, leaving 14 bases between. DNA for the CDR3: TGTGCCAGCAGCTTAGTAGAGGGGGGGAGGACAGATACGCAGTATTTT. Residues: CASSLVEGGRTDTQYF.

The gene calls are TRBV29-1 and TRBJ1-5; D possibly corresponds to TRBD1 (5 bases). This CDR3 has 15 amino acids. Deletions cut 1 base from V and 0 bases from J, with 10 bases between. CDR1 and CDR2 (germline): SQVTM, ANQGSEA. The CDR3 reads CSVEVSGYSNQPQHF. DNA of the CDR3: TGCAGCGTTGAAGTATCAGGGTATAGCAATCAGCCCCAGCATTTT. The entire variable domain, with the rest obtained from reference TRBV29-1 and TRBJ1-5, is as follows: SAVISQKPSRDICQRGTSLTIQCQVDSQVTMMFWYRQQPGQSLTLIATANQGSEATYESGFVIDKFPISRPNLTFSTLTVSNMSPEDSSIYLCSVEVSGYSNQPQHFGDGTRLSIL.

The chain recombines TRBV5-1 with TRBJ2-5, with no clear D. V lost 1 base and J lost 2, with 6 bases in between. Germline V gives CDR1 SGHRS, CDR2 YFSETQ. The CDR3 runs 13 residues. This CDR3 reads CASSLSGQETQYF. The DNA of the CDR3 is TGCGCCAGCAGCTTGTCCGGGCAAGAGACCCAGTACTTC.

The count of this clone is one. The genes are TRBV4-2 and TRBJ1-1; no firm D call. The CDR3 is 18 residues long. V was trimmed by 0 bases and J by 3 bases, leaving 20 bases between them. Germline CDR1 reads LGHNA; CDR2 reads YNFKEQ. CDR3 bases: TGTGCCAGCAGCCAAGAACTGCCATACGAGCCCATGTACACTGAAGCTTTCTTT. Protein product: CASSQELPYEPMYTEAFF.

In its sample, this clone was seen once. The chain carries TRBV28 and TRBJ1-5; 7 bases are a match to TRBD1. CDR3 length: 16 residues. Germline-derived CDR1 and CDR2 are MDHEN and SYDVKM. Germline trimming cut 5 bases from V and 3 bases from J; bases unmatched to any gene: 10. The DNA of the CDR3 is TGTGCCAGCAGTGTAGCCGGGACAGCCCACAATCAGCCCCAGCATTTT. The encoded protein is CASSVAGTAHNQPQHF.

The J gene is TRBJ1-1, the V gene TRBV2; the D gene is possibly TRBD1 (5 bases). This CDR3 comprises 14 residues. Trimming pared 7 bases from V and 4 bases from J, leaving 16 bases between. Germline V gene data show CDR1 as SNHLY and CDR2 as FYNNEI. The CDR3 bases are TGTGCCAGCATCGGTCTGCGGGGGGGCACTGAAGCTTTCTTT. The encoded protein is CASIGLRGGTEAFF.

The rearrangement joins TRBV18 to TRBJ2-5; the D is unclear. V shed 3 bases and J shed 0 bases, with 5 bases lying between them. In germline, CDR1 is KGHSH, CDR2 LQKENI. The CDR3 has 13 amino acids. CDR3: CASSPSYQETQYF. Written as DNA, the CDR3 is TGTGCCAGCTCACCCTCGTACCAAGAGACCCAGTACTTC.

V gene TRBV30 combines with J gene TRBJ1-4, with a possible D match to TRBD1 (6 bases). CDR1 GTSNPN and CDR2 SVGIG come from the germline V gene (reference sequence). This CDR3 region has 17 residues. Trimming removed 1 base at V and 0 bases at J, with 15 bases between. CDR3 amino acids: CAWSGGRPRATNEKLFF. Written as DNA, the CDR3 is TGTGCCTGGAGTGGGGGGCGGCCCCGTGCAACTAATGAAAAACTGTTTTTT.

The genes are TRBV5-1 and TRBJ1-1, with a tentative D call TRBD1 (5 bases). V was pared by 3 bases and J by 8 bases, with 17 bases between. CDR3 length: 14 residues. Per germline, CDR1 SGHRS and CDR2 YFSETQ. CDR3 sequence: CASSWGGSRGEAFF. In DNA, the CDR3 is TGCGCCAGCAGCTGGGGAGGGTCGCGGGGGGAAGCTTTCTTT.

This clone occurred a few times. This CDR3 reads CARITGEETQYF. Here the CDR3 DNA reads TGTGCCAGGATCACAGGGGAAGAGACCCAGTACTTC. The chain carries TRBV9 and TRBJ2-5, with 7 bases identical to TRBD1. CDR1 is SGDLS, CDR2 YYNGEE, per germline. The junction had 4 bases not matched to a gene; V was cut back by 8 bases and J by 3 bases. The CDR3 loop spans 12 amino acids.

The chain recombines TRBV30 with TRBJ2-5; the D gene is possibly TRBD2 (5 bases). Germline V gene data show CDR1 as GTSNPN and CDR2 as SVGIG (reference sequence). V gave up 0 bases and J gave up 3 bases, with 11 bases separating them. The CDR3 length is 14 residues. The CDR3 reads CAWSVGLAEETQYF. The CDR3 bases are TGTGCCTGGAGTGTTGGGCTAGCCGAAGAGACCCAGTACTTC.

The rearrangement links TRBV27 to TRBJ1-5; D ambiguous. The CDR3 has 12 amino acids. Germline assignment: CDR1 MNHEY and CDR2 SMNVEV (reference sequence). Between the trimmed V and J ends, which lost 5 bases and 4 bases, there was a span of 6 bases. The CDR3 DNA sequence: TGTGCCAGCAGTCCAGTGAATCAGCCCCAGCATTTT. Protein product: CASSPVNQPQHF.